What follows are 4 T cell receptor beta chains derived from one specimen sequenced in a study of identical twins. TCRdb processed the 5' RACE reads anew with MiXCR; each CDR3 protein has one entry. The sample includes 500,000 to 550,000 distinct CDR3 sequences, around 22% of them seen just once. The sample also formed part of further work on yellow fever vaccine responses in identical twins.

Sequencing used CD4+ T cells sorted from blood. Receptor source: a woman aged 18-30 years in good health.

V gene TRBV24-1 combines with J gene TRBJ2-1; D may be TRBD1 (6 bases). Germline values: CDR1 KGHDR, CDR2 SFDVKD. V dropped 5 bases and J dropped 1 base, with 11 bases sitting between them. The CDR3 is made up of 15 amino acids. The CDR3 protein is CATSVRDRSYNEQFF. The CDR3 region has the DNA TGTGCCACCAGTGTCCGAGACAGGTCCTACAATGAGCAGTTCTTC.

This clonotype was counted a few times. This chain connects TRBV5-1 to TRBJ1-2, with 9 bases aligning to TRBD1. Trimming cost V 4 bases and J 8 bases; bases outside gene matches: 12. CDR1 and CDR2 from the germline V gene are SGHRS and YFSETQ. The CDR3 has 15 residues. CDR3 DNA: TGCGCCAGCAGCCCGAACAGGGGGCAGGGAGAAGGCTACACCTTC. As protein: CASSPNRGQGEGYTF.

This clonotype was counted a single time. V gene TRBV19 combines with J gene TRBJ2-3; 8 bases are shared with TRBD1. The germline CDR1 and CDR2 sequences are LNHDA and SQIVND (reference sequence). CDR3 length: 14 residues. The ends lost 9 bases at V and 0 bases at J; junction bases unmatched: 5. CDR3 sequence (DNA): TGTGCCAGCAGGACAGGGAGGAGCACAGATACGCAGTATTTT. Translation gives CASRTGRSTDTQYF.

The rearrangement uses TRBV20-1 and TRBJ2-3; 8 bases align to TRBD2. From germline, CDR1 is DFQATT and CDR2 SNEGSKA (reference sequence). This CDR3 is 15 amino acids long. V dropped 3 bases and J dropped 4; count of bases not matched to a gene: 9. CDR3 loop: CSASFSGGGSDTQYF. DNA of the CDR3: TGCAGTGCTAGTTTCTCGGGGGGGGGTTCAGATACGCAGTATTTT.